This T cell receptor (beta chain) comes out of a study of vaccination effects on CD4 cells after COVID-19. Study-level background: After the second dose, samples were taken at median day 72. The study's findings and limits: Cross-reactivity with common cold coronaviruses was shown by only 1 of 255 vaccine-induced clones in healthy vaccinees.

Antigen-specific CD4+ T cell clonotypes were called by their expansion after viral peptide-pool culture in ViraFEST. Scientists isolated CD4+ T cells after a roughly 10-day culture period ended. Participants each got two BNT162b2 or mRNA-1273 vaccine doses. In the vaccine recipients, nucleocapsid antibodies were negative and there was no prior SARS-CoV-2 infection. Cultivation was performed at 1.5 million to 2.5 million PBMC per well with about 9.6 IU/ml IL-2 and 9.5 to 10 ug/ml peptides added. The CDR3 sequence is 16 residues long. V gave up 5 bases and J gave up 4 bases, with 18 bases separating them. Per the germline V gene, CDR1 is LNHDA and CDR2 is SQIVND (reference sequence). Remarks on this clone: Its antigen is not known.

Assay: immunoSEQ multiplex PCR; the TCRdb copy retains only in-frame clones and omits some. Seen here are around 24,000 clones, roughly 80% observed once, and the top ten hold about 6%. Sequenced here: CD4+ T cells from PBMCs cultured with SARS-CoV-2 spike peptides, sampled after COVID-19 vaccination. The receptor comes from a human donor who received a COVID-19 vaccine. Some clones in this sample may be carry-over from other donors' samples. The gene calls are TRBV19 and TRBJ1-5; D is uncertain. The CDR3 reads CASSYYRYPGNQPQHF. CDR3 DNA: TGTGCCAGTAGTTACTATCGCTACCCGGGGAATCAGCCCCAGCATTTT. The complete variable domain, with remaining parts taken from reference TRBV19 and TRBJ1-5, reads DGGITQSPKYLFRKEGQNVTLSCEQNLNHDAMYWYRQDPGQGLRLIYYSQIVNDFQKGDIAEGYSVSREKKESFPLTVTSAQKNPTAFYLCASSYYRYPGNQPQHFGDGTRLSIL.